The clone carrying this T cell receptor beta chain was observed a few times. Per the original methods: It was from reference gene primer amplification that nucleated cell counts were estimated. Profiling relied on immunoSEQ multiplex PCR, and the TCRdb table lists in-frame clones only, not all of them. V and J calls and clone size are as listed in that table; D and trimming were resolved from the DNA. The profile shows hundreds of thousands of clones, approximately 83% of them singletons. These data originate in a study of blood T cell repertoires in COVID-19. Across the study: Researchers got acute and convalescent COVID-19 samples from the United States, Italy and Spain.

Recruits, aged roughly 18 to 89 years, lived in 25 or so US areas. V was pared by 1 base and J by 8 bases, with 8 bases of the junction left unmatched. The CDR3 is 15 amino acids. Germline V gene sequence: CDR1 SEHNR, CDR2 FQNEAQ (reference sequence). This sequence originates from a woman in her thirties or forties who had been exposed to COVID-19. This chain connects TRBV7-9 to TRBJ1-1; 9 nucleotides line up with TRBD1. The sequencing sample was made of PBMCs or T cells enriched from blood (not recorded which). For the CDR3, the DNA is TGTGCCAGCAGCTTAGGCCCCATAGGACAGGGGGAAGCTTTCTTT. Amino acid sequence: CASSLGPIGQGEAFF.